Listed below are T cell receptor beta chains from one sample, sequenced in a study of long-term antiretroviral therapy in people with HIV. Profiling relied on immunoSEQ multiplex PCR, and the TCRdb table lists in-frame clones only, not all of them. The sample has some 20,000 clones; 82% are singletons. The material was unsorted PBMCs, obtained around 2.5 years after starting antiretroviral therapy. Every receptor here comes from a man aged 40-49 years with HIV. Both conserved end residues are part of each CDR3. D genes are given only for firm matches. Size tells how often a clone was seen (once, few, many) or the class of an expanded clone, and some rows leave it out.

j_gene | d_gene | v_gene | abundance | CDR3nt | CDR3aa
TRBJ1-2 | TRBD1 | TRBV15 | NA | TGTGCCACCAGCAGAGTCGACAGGGGGTATGGCTACACCTTC | CATSRVDRGYGYTF
TRBJ2-5 | TRBD2 | TRBV7-2 | NA | TGTGCCAGCAGCCTTTCTAGCGGGGGTGTTCAGACCCAGTACTTC | CASSLSSGGVQTQYF
TRBJ2-5 | TRBD2 | TRBV7-2 | NA | TGTGCCAGCAGAAACAGCGGGAGAGCGGGAGAGACCCAGTACTTC | CASRNSGRAGETQYF
TRBJ1-4 | NA | TRBV7-8 | NA | TGTGCCAGCAGCTTAGGTCCGCAGGGAGCTAATGAAAAACTGTTTTTT | CASSLGPQGANEKLFF
TRBJ2-7 | TRBD1 | TRBV6-5 | NA | TGTGCCAGCACAGGACAGGGGGCTAGAGAGCAGTACTTC | CASTGQGAREQYF
TRBJ2-5 | TRBD2 | TRBV27 | NA | TGTGCCAGCAGCCCGTGGGCTAGCGGGGTCGAGACCCAGTACTTC | CASSPWASGVETQYF
TRBJ1-4 | NA | TRBV10-1 | NA | TGCGCCAGCAGTGATGTAGATGGTGAAAAACTGTTTTTT | CASSDVDGEKLFF
TRBJ1-2 | NA | TRBV7-9 | NA | TGTGCCAGCAGCTTGTCTGAGAATGGCTACACCTTC | CASSLSENGYTF
TRBJ2-7 | TRBD1 | TRBV23-1 | NA | TGCGCCAGCAGTCTTCGGGGCGGGACAGGGACCTACGAGCAGTACTTC | CASSLRGGTGTYEQYF
TRBJ2-5 | TRBD2 | TRBV5-1 | NA | TGCGCCAGCAGCCCGGGGGGTCAATACCAAGAGACCCAGTACTTC | CASSPGGQYQETQYF
TRBJ1-5 | NA | TRBV5-1 | NA | TGCGCCAGCAGCCCAGGGAGCAATCAGCCCCAGCATTTT | CASSPGSNQPQHF
TRBJ2-2 | NA | TRBV7-7 | NA | TGTGCCAGCAGCTTAAGTAGAGACACCGGGGAGCTGTTTTTT | CASSLSRDTGELFF
TRBJ1-2 | NA | TRBV10-3 | NA | TGTGCCATCAGCGAACAGGGATACGGGGACTATGGCTACACCTTC | CAISEQGYGDYGYTF
TRBJ1-4 | NA | TRBV27 | NA | TGTGCCAGCAGTTTAGACCCGGGGAATAATGAAAAACTGTTTTTT | CASSLDPGNNEKLFF
TRBJ2-7 | NA | TRBV27 | NA | TGTGCCAGCAGTTACTCTTCCGGCGGGTACGAGCAGTACTTC | CASSYSSGGYEQYF
TRBJ2-7 | NA | TRBV7-2 | NA | TGTGCCAGCAGCTTAGGAAGGGCGGAACGCCTGTACTTC | CASSLGRAERLYF
TRBJ2-3 | NA | TRBV18 | NA | TGTGCCAGCTCAGACCTAGATACGCAGTATTTT | CASSDLDTQYF
TRBJ2-1 | NA | TRBV10-3 | once | TGTGCCATCAGTGAAGGGGGAAACAATGAGCAGTTCTTC | CAISEGGNNEQFF
TRBJ2-3 | TRBD1 | TRBV5-6 | NA | TGTGCCAGCAGCTTGGCCGGGACAGCTCTACTCACAGATACGCAGTATTTT | CASSLAGTALLTDTQYF
TRBJ2-7 | NA | TRBV15 | NA | TGTGCCACCAGCAGAGGAACTAGTGGTTCCGAGCAGTACTTC | CATSRGTSGSEQYF
TRBJ1-4 | TRBD1 | TRBV5-6 | NA | TGTGCCAGCAGCGGAGGGACAGCCCTTAATGAAAAACTGTTTTTT | CASSGGTALNEKLFF
TRBJ1-1 | TRBD1 | TRBV5-1 | NA | TGCGCCAGCCGGCTCCAATCGACAGGGAACGAAGCTTTCTTT | CASRLQSTGNEAFF
TRBJ2-7 | NA | TRBV28 | once | TGTGCCAGCAGTTTTCTTACAGTTTCCTACGAGCAGTACTTC | CASSFLTVSYEQYF
TRBJ2-7 | TRBD1 | TRBV10-2 | NA | TGCGCCAGCAGCCAGGGGGCGTACGAGCAGTACTTC | CASSQGAYEQYF
TRBJ2-6 | NA | TRBV10-2 | NA | TGCGCCAGCTCCCAAGGCGTGAATGGGGCCAACGTCCTGACTTTC | CASSQGVNGANVLTF
TRBJ1-2 | NA | TRBV30 | NA | TGTGCCTGGAGTGGCCACCTTTGGCAGCTATATGGCTACACCTTC | CAWSGHLWQLYGYTF
TRBJ1-3 | NA | TRBV9 | NA | TGTGCCAGCAGCGAGGCGGCTGGAAACACCATATATTTT | CASSEAAGNTIYF
TRBJ2-7 | NA | TRBV5-4 | NA | TGTGCCAGCAGCTTGGGGCAGGCATCCTACGAGCAGTACTTC | CASSLGQASYEQYF
TRBJ1-1 | NA | TRBV19 | NA | TGTGCCACCTTAAACAGGGCTGGGAACACTGAAGCTTTCTTT | CATLNRAGNTEAFF
TRBJ2-1 | TRBD2 | TRBV6-1 | once | TGTGCCAGCAGTACAAGGACTAGCGGGATCAATGAGCAGTTCTTC | CASSTRTSGINEQFF